This T cell receptor beta chain comes out of a study of PD-L1 blockade in urothelial cancer. Study-level information: Samples of blood were analyzed 3 weeks (second dose) and 6 weeks after treatment start. General observations from the study: Pretreatment peripheral blood TCR clonality that fell below the median predicted better survival among the patients studied.

This clone has just a few counts. Its antigen is currently unknown. Time point here: pretreatment peripheral blood. Patients presented with locally advanced or metastatic urothelial carcinoma. V lost 11 bases to trimming and J lost 5 bases; unmatched junction nucleotides: 5. Germline values: CDR1 MNHNY, CDR2 SVGAGI (reference sequence). The CDR3 length is 11 residues. Here immunoSEQ multiplex PCR was the method, and the copy in TCRdb shows in-frame clones only, minus some. The sample lists 45,000 to 60,000 clones; approximately 78% were seen once. The receptor was isolated from a man over 45 with urothelial cancer. The sample consisted of PBMCs, taken around atezolizumab (anti-PD-L1) treatment. The chain has TRBV6-6 and TRBJ1-1; 7 bases map to TRBD1. DNA of the CDR3: TGTGCCTCAGGGGGGAGGACTGAAGCTTTCTTT. Encoded protein: CASGGRTEAFF.